This T cell receptor beta chain stems from a study of control samples from healthy donors and cancer patients. Deletions cut 6 bases from V and 1 base from J, with 12 bases between. The length of the CDR3 is 14 residues. CDR1 is SGHTA, CDR2 FQGNSA, per germline. TCRdb's copy holds only in-frame clones and misses some; the assay was immunoSEQ multiplex PCR. Seen here are 70,000 to 85,000 clones, around 84% observed once, and the top ten hold under 14%. This clone was recorded a few times. The sequencing input was PBMCs. The source is a man aged 60 to 69 with head and neck cancer. V is TRBV7-2 and J is TRBJ1-1; a weak D match, TRBD1 (5 bases). As DNA, the CDR3 is TGTGCCAGCAGGATTGACAGTAGGAACACTGAAGCTTTCTTT. Translation: CASRIDSRNTEAFF.